This entry is about one T cell receptor beta chain. Clones were sequenced by immunoSEQ multiplex PCR, and TCRdb holds only the in-frame ones, with some missing. Here the sample spans 150,000 to 200,000 clones, around 94% being singletons. This specimen belongs to a study of T cell responses to AZD1222 COVID-19 vaccine. This CDR3 is built from 12 residues. Looked up from germline, CDR1 is MDHEN and CDR2 is SYDVKM. V lost 6 bases to trimming and J lost 5 bases, with 10 bases between them. The receptor comes from an adult in good health. The material was peripheral blood, obtained on day 0 of AZD1222 vaccination. The V gene is TRBV28, the J gene TRBJ1-1; D gene unclear. The DNA of the CDR3 is TGTGCCAGCAGCCTAATAGTAACTGAAGCTTTCTTT. Translated, it gives CASSLIVTEAFF.